This T cell receptor beta chain was profiled in a study of technical replicates of blood from a few donors. This CDR3 is built from 15 residues. V was trimmed by 2 bases and J by 0 bases, leaving 8 bases between them. In germline, CDR1 is MNHEY, CDR2 SVGAGI. Clones were sequenced by immunoSEQ multiplex PCR, and TCRdb holds only the in-frame ones, with some missing. This repertoire shows 13,000 to 15,000 clones, more than 75% found once; its top ten account for about 13%. The chain joins TRBV6-5 to TRBJ1-3; D remains unclear. The receptor was derived from a human donor in good health. Sequencing was carried out using PBMCs. DNA of the CDR3: TGTGCCAGCAGTTACCTATCCCACTCTGGAAACACCATATATTTT. This gives the protein CASSYLSHSGNTIYF.